This T cell receptor beta chain was sequenced in a study of blood T cell repertoires in COVID-19. Study context: Acute-phase and convalescent COVID-19 samples originated in the United States, Italy and Spain. T cells, B-cell-depleted T cells, or PBMCs supplied cDNA or gDNA.

Original processing methods: It was from reference gene primer amplification that nucleated cell counts were estimated. Profiled with immunoSEQ multiplex PCR; TCRdb holds only in-frame clones, not every one. D and trimming come from the DNA, and the V and J calls and clone size come from that table. The repertoire holds about 130,000 clones, 60% to 85% seen once, with around 20% in the top ten. This receptor was identified in a man older than 75 with acute or convalescent COVID-19. Sequencing was done on a sample of peripheral blood.

Written as DNA, the CDR3 is TGTGCCAGCAGCTTAGAGTGGCAGGGTAACTATGGCTACACCTTC. Protein sequence: CASSLEWQGNYGYTF. The chain recombines TRBV7-8 with TRBJ1-2; the D gene is possibly TRBD1 (5 bases). This CDR3 is 15 amino acids long. CDR1 SGHVS and CDR2 FQNEAQ come from the germline V gene. The germline V and J ends were trimmed by 1 base and 1 base, with 10 bases remaining between them.